Listed below are T cell receptor beta chains from one sample, sequenced in a study of shared clonotypes between healthy human individuals. The method was immunoSEQ multiplex PCR; TCRdb's version includes in-frame clones alone and lacks a portion of them. The table records around 1.6 million clones, 98% of them present only once. The specimen was naive CD4+ T cells sorted from blood. Receptors were obtained from a young man in good health. The CDR3 runs from the conserved cysteine through the conserved F or W. Clone size, where shown, is once, few, many, or a class for clones that have expanded.

v_gene | abundance | CDR3aa
TRBV7-2 | - | CASSLWKTGEAFF
TRBV27 | - | CASSRPTGHLAGYSTDTQYF
TRBV4-3 | - | CASSQALGPSGTDTQYF
TRBV21-1 | - | CASSKGILPASQETQYF
TRBV7-9 | once | CASSFDSGRGLFGANVLTF
TRBV27 | - | CASSFLSVSVETQYF
TRBV27 | - | CASGRRQMDTQYF
TRBV19 | - | CASSIGDRARGYEQYF
TRBV7-6 | - | CASSLNTNEQFF
TRBV5-6 | - | CASSPGTSSYEQYF
TRBV27 | - | CASSSIQGLGEKLFF
TRBV29-1 | - | CSGGPAGNTEAFF
TRBV27 | - | CASSRPSGLGEQYF
TRBV2 | - | CASSERAGGYNEQFF
TRBV5-8 | - | CASSLAGADEQYF
TRBV2 | - | CASSERGYQETQYF
TRBV7-9 | - | CASSSDRGYSYEQYF
TRBV5-8 | - | CASSPGTVNQPQHF
TRBV14 | - | CARVDTSGAPNEQFF
TRBV6-1 | - | CASSQAVHTGELFF
TRBV12-2 | - | CASRFIEKLFF
TRBV19 | - | CASSIVSQRVTDTQYF